The T cell receptor beta chain under discussion was sequenced for a study of blood T cells in healthy people across ages. In this sample, this clonotype turned up a few times. Its specificity is not known. Alongside a J-beta primer mix, a sample-barcoded 5' primer served in a second PCR lasting about 7 to 11 cycles. Each of the cDNA molecules was tagged by a template-switch adaptor with 12 random nucleotides. In TCRdb, the 5' RACE reads were re-called with MiXCR into one record per CDR3 protein. Altogether 1 million or so distinct CDR3 sequences are present, 35% to 55% being singletons, with the ten largest covering about 19%. Broader study findings: For the donors, CMV status was unknown and possibly confounded expanded clonotype changes.

The sequenced material came from blood. The receptor comes from an older woman in good health.

This CDR3 is CSARIMPEANGYTF. CDR3 DNA: TGCAGTGCTAGAATAATGCCTGAGGCCAATGGCTACACCTTC. J is TRBJ1-2 and V is TRBV20-1; D gene ambiguous. The CDR3 runs to 14 residues. Germline V lookup: CDR1 DFQATT, CDR2 SNEGSKA (reference sequence). Trimming shortened V by 2 bases and J by 6 bases, and 16 bases separated the two germline ends.